What follows are 17 T cell receptor beta chains derived from one specimen sequenced in a study of regulatory T cells in long-lasting Graves disease listed by TCRdb under 2021. Library generation was performed with multiplex PCR. Sequencing relied on an Illumina HiSeq 4000. iRepertoire HTBI primers and Arm-PCR amplification of CDR3 regions were used to construct TCR beta libraries. The public reads were quality trimmed at Q25 with fastp and then assembled into clones with MiXCR by TCRdb, keeping productive beta chains. Rows are combined by CDR3 protein, so each entry shows the most common genes and DNA. This sample is represented by about 540,000 distinct CDR3 sequences; 13% of them were singletons. 8.5% to 10% of the sample is taken by the ten largest. The label giving this sample's time point can be read as: newly diagnosed GD, antithyroid drugs for less than 3 months. For both TCR sequencing and RNA sequencing, RNA was extracted from PBMCs in TRIzol.

Another study also made use of these data, one on T cells in Graves' hyperthyroidism and ophthalmopathy.

Sample: peripheral blood mononuclear cells (PBMCs), taken at new diagnosis, from a patient treated with antithyroid drugs. The receptors stem from a man aged 30 to 39 with Graves disease. Donor details come from another sample of the same person, matched by shared clones.

The chain employs TRBV27 and TRBJ2-1; 7 bases are a match to TRBD2. J gave up 5 bases and V 1 base, and 5 bases lay outside the gene matches. From germline, CDR1 is MNHEY and CDR2 SMNVEV (reference sequence). This CDR3 is 15 amino acids long. This chain's CDR3 is CASSLWASGNNEQFF. Written as DNA, the CDR3 is TGTGCCAGCAGTTTATGGGCTAGCGGCAACAATGAGCAGTTCTTC.

This clonotype was recorded many times. The gene calls are TRBV5-1 and TRBJ2-1, with D perhaps TRBD2 (5 bases). The V gene lost 5 bases and the J gene lost 7 bases, with 16 bases spanning the gap. There are 14 residues in the CDR3. Germline V lookup: CDR1 SGHRS, CDR2 YFSETQ. CDR3 coding DNA: TGCGCCAGCAGGGAACGGGATTTAGTTAATGAGCAGTTCTTC. Its translation: CASRERDLVNEQFF.

Many counts were recorded for this clonotype. V gene TRBV2 combines with J gene TRBJ2-1; either TRBD1 or TRBD2 may fit D (5 bases each). V lost 4 bases and J lost 13, with 8 bases in between. This CDR3 has 10 residues. CDR1 and CDR2 (germline): SNHLY, FYNNEI. CDR3 sequence reads: CASSGGIQFF. The CDR3, as DNA: TGTGCCAGCAGTGGGGGGATCCAGTTCTTC.

This clonotype was observed many times. This sequence joins TRBV19 and TRBJ1-5; D unclear. Trimming took 5 bases from V and 0 from J, leaving 11 bases between them. This CDR3 spans 15 amino acids. Germline values: CDR1 LNHDA, CDR2 SQIVND (reference sequence). For the CDR3, the DNA is TGTGCCAGTAGTTTCCGATCTTATAGCAATCAGCCCCAGCATTTT. Its translation: CASSFRSYSNQPQHF.

A few counts support this clonotype. V gene TRBV7-3 combines with J gene TRBJ2-3; 9 nucleotides align to TRBD2. This CDR3 has 16 residues. CDR1 SGHTA and CDR2 FQGTGA come from the germline V gene. Trimming removed 5 bases from V and 4 bases from J; junction bases left unmatched: 10. In DNA form, the CDR3 reads TGTGCCAGCAGCCGGAATAGCGGGAGAGTATCAGATACGCAGTATTTT. It yields the protein CASSRNSGRVSDTQYF.

This chain uses TRBV4-1 with TRBJ1-5; D not resolved. There are 14 residues in the CDR3. Germline assignment: CDR1 MGHRA and CDR2 YSYEKL. Deletions cut 4 bases from V and 0 bases from J, with 7 bases between. The CDR3 region is CASSREDSNQPQHF. CDR3 sequence (DNA): TGCGCCAGCAGCCGGGAGGATAGCAATCAGCCCCAGCATTTT.

This clonotype was observed at least ten times. This sequence joins TRBV29-1 and TRBJ2-7; 8 nucleotides line up with TRBD1. V shed 6 bases and J 2 bases; nucleotides not matched to a gene: 6. Germline V gene data show CDR1 as SQVTM and CDR2 as ANQGSEA. This CDR3 contains 13 residues. The CDR3 loop reads CSVGTGGAYEQYF. In DNA, the CDR3 is TGCAGCGTCGGGACAGGAGGCGCCTACGAGCAGTACTTC.

This clonotype was counted only a few times. Here the CDR3 omits its conserved ending phenylalanine or tryptophan, so a read error is the likely source. V gene TRBV7-9 combines with J gene TRBJ1-2; D ambiguous. The germline V and J ends were trimmed by 1 base and 5 bases, with 5 bases remaining between them. CDR3 length equals 12 residues. From germline, CDR1 is SEHNR and CDR2 FQNEAQ (reference sequence). The CDR3 DNA follows: TGTGCCAGCAGCTTAGATCCGTATGGCTACACCCTC. It yields the protein CASSLDPYGYTL.

Worth noting for this clonotype: A much larger clone sits a single nucleotide away, making a read error possible. A read error is likely, as this CDR3 ends without the conserved phenylalanine or tryptophan. The V and J genes are TRBV7-2 and TRBJ2-7; D unresolved. This CDR3 contains 13 residues. The V gene's germline CDR1 is SGHTA and CDR2 FQGNSA. The V gene lost 5 bases and the J gene lost 7 bases, with 15 bases spanning the gap. CDR3 residues: CASSTHLYGEQYL. For the CDR3, the DNA is TGTGCCAGCAGCACACACCTCTACGGGGAGCAGTACCTC.

V gene TRBV5-1 combines with J gene TRBJ2-1; TRBD2 matches at 13 bases. Germline V CDR1 and CDR2: SGHRS, YFSETQ. This CDR3 comprises 17 residues. After removal of 2 bases from V and 0 bases from J, the junction contained 2 bases not matched to a gene. CDR3 residues: CASSLGTSGISYNEQFF. CDR3 sequence (DNA): TGCGCCAGCAGCTTAGGGACTAGCGGGATCTCCTACAATGAGCAGTTCTTC.

This clonotype came up many times. This sequence joins TRBV12-3 or TRBV12-4 and TRBJ2-7, with D hard to call. Trimming removed 2 bases from V and 0 bases from J, with 8 bases in between. The CDR3 length is 14 residues. The CDR3 DNA follows: TGTGCCAGCAGTTTAATGGGATACTCCTACGAGCAGTACTTC. Its translation: CASSLMGYSYEQYF.

This clonotype was seen many times. The V and J genes are TRBV27 and TRBJ1-1; TRBD1 might be the D (6 bases). Trimming took 6 bases from V and 7 from J, leaving 12 bases between them. The V gene's germline CDR1 is MNHEY and CDR2 SMNVEV (reference sequence). The CDR3 spans 12 residues. CDR3 protein: CASSLTGIEAFF. CDR3 DNA sequence: TGTGCCAGCAGCCTCACAGGGATTGAAGCTTTCTTT.

This chain joins TRBV6-4 and TRBJ2-5; D call uncertain. In germline, CDR1 is MRHNA, CDR2 SNTAGT. This CDR3 is built from 12 residues. Trimming shortened V by 4 bases and J by 3 bases, and 6 bases separated the two germline ends. CDR3 in DNA: TGTGCCAGCAGTGGAATCGAAGAGACCCAGTACTTC. Protein: CASSGIEETQYF.

This clonotype was detected many times. The rearrangement uses TRBV2 and TRBJ1-2; possible D gene TRBD1, 5 bases. Trimming pared 7 bases from V and 8 bases from J, leaving 14 bases between. This CDR3 is 12 amino acids long. The germline V gene has CDR1 SNHLY and CDR2 FYNNEI. CDR3 in amino acids: CASIAPGEGYTF. CDR3 coding DNA: TGTGCCAGCATAGCTCCGGGGGAAGGCTACACCTTC.

The chain couples TRBV7-9 to TRBJ2-3; 7 nucleotides align to TRBD2. The V gene's germline CDR1 is SEHNR and CDR2 FQNEAQ (reference sequence). The CDR3 length is 13 residues. V lost 7 bases and J lost 7; bases outside the gene matches: 8. This chain's CDR3 is CASNGAGLNTQYF. CDR3 nucleotides: TGTGCCAGCAACGGGGCGGGACTAAATACGCAGTATTTT.

This clonotype was found many times. This chain's CDR3 is CASSLHSDSTDTQYF. The CDR3 region has the DNA TGCGCCAGCAGCTTGCATAGCGACAGCACAGATACGCAGTATTTT. The chain joins TRBV5-1 to TRBJ2-3, with D tentatively TRBD2 (5 bases). CDR1 SGHRS and CDR2 YFSETQ come from the germline V gene. V was clipped by 1 base and J by 0 bases, with 9 bases between them. The CDR3 totals 15 residues.

Ten or more counts support this clonotype. The rearrangement links TRBV6-1 to TRBJ1-1; 8 bases align to TRBD1. This CDR3 is built from 12 residues. Trimming cost V 8 bases and J 4 bases; bases outside gene matches: 3. Germline assignment: CDR1 MNHNS and CDR2 SASEGT. CDR3 nucleotide sequence: TGTGCCAGCCTTGACAGGGGCACTGAAGCTTTCTTT. It translates to CASLDRGTEAFF.